Listed here are 28 T cell receptor beta chains from one sample, sequenced in a study of beta chain features in type 1 diabetes. Expressed TCRB transcripts were sequenced after all isolated RNA was converted to cDNA. TCRdb's table, derived via immunoSEQ multiplex PCR, lists solely in-frame clones and lacks some. The sample has about 140,000 clones; 6.9% are singletons. Sequences were obtained from central memory CD4+ T cells from blood. These receptors came from a woman in her twenties or thirties in good health.

The CDR3 bases are TGTGCCAGCAGCTCGGGACAGGGGACCTACGAGCAGTACTTC. The encoded protein is CASSSGQGTYEQYF. The V call is TRBV9, the J call TRBJ2-7, with 10 bases lining up with TRBD1. Germline loops: CDR1 SGDLS, CDR2 YYNGEE. J lost 2 bases, V lost 4 bases, and 3 bases had no gene match. This CDR3 is built from 14 residues.

The chain recombines TRBV5-1 with TRBJ2-5; the match to TRBD2 covers 8 bases. Per the germline V gene, CDR1 is SGHRS and CDR2 is YFSETQ. The CDR3 totals 14 residues. J was trimmed by 4 bases and V by 1 base; bases with no gene match: 3. The CDR3 nucleotides are TGCGCCAGCAGCTTGATGCTAGCGGGAGAGACCCAGTACTTC. Encoded protein: CASSLMLAGETQYF.

The CDR3 DNA reads TGTGCCAGCGCCTCGGGGGGGCTGGCCCGTGGTACCTTC. Translating gives CASASGGLARGTF. The chain employs TRBV7-2 and TRBJ1-2, with D perhaps matching TRBD1 (6 bases). The germline gives CDR1 SGHTA, CDR2 FQGNSA. Deletions cut 8 bases from V and 14 bases from J, with 24 bases between. The CDR3 is made up of 13 amino acids.

This clone turned up a few times. In DNA form, the CDR3 reads TGTGCCAGCTCACTACGAGTAGGACAGGGCTACGAGCAGTACTTC. This translates into CASSLRVGQGYEQYF. The chain recombines TRBV18 with TRBJ2-7; TRBD1 matches 8 bases. The CDR3 totals 15 residues. Germline V CDR1 and CDR2: KGHSH, LQKENI. The trim removed 4 bases at V and 3 bases at J, leaving 8 bases unmatched.

The gene calls are TRBV28 and TRBJ2-5, with 7 bases that match TRBD2. V was clipped by 3 bases and J by 7 bases; unmatched bases: 5. The CDR3 covers 13 residues. Germline CDR1 and CDR2: MDHEN and SYDVKM. Written as DNA, the CDR3 is TGTGCCAGCAGTTTCCAGGGAGGGACGACCCAGTACTTC. It encodes CASSFQGGTTQYF.

CDR3 loop: CASSSGTGAAQPQHF. CDR3 sequence (DNA): TGTGCCAGCAGTTCCGGGACAGGGGCAGCCCAGCCCCAGCATTTT. The V gene is TRBV6-6, the J gene TRBJ1-5, with 10 bases aligning to TRBD1. Germline CDR1 reads MNHNY; CDR2 reads SVGAGI (reference sequence). V lost 4 bases and J lost 7; bases outside the gene matches: 7. The CDR3 has 15 residues.

In this sample, this clone turned up a few times. The V gene is TRBV19, the J gene TRBJ2-5, with D hard to call. The CDR3 is made up of 12 amino acids. Between the trimmed V and J ends, which lost 11 bases and 2 bases, there was a span of 12 bases. Germline V gene data show CDR1 as LNHDA and CDR2 as SQIVND (reference sequence). For the CDR3, the DNA is TGTGCCCTAAGTTGCCGGCAAGAGACCCAGTACTTC. It yields the protein CALSCRQETQYF.

Only a few counts were recorded for this clone. This rearrangement joins TRBV28 to TRBJ1-2, with 7 nucleotides matching TRBD1. V lost 6 bases to trimming and J lost 4 bases; unmatched junction nucleotides: 5. This CDR3 contains 13 residues. Germline-derived CDR1 and CDR2 are MDHEN and SYDVKM. CDR3 sequence (DNA): TGTGCCAGCAGAACAGGGGCAATCTATGGCTACACCTTC. This encodes CASRTGAIYGYTF.

The chain recombines TRBV28 with TRBJ1-4; 8 positions agree with TRBD1. The CDR3 has 14 residues. Losses at the gene ends were 6 bases for V and 1 base for J; bases not matched to a gene: 1. Germline-derived CDR1 and CDR2 are MDHEN and SYDVKM. CDR3 loop: CASRDRVTNEKLFF. The DNA of the CDR3 is TGTGCCAGCAGGGACAGGGTAACTAATGAAAAACTGTTTTTT. The variable domain in full, with the rest retrieved from reference TRBV28 and TRBJ1-4, is DVKVTQSSRYLVKRTGEKVFLECVQDMDHENMFWYRQDPGLGLRLIYFSYDVKMKEKGDIPEGYSVSREKKERFSLILESASTNQTSMYLCASRDRVTNEKLFFGSGTQLSVL.

This clone was seen only a few times. This chain connects TRBV2 to TRBJ2-3, with D tentatively TRBD2 (6 bases). In germline, CDR1 is SNHLY, CDR2 FYNNEI. Between the trimmed V and J ends, which lost 7 bases and 1 base, there was a span of 15 bases. This CDR3 has 15 amino acids. The CDR3 loop is CASNDGASGTDTQYF. The CDR3 DNA sequence: TGTGCCAGCAACGATGGGGCTAGCGGCACAGATACGCAGTATTTT.

This clone showed up just a few times. The CDR3 loop is CASSGGQGLIEQYF. The CDR3 nucleotides read TGTGCCAGCAGTGGGGGACAGGGTTTGATCGAGCAGTACTTC. This sequence joins TRBV2 and TRBJ2-7; TRBD1 agrees at 9 bases. Germline V gene lookup returns CDR1 SNHLY and CDR2 FYNNEI. Trimming took 4 bases from V and 6 from J; bases not matched to a gene: 7. The CDR3 runs to 14 residues.

The chain recombines TRBV18 with TRBJ2-7; 15 nucleotides match TRBD2. The ends lost 2 bases at V and 5 bases at J; junction bases unmatched: 1. Germline CDR1 and CDR2: KGHSH and LQKENI. This CDR3 spans 15 amino acids. This CDR3 is CASSPGLAGGDEQYF. DNA for the CDR3: TGTGCCAGCTCACCAGGACTAGCGGGAGGGGACGAGCAGTACTTC.

V usage is TRBV18 and J usage is TRBJ1-2; D might be TRBD1 (6 bases). V was trimmed by 3 bases and J by 1 base, leaving 15 bases between them. CDR3 length: 16 amino acids. Per germline, CDR1 KGHSH and CDR2 LQKENI. CDR3 in amino acids: CASSPSVGGDNYGYTF. The CDR3 bases are TGTGCCAGCTCACCCTCCGTAGGGGGAGATAACTATGGCTACACCTTC. Looking up the rest from reference TRBV18 and TRBJ1-2 gives the full variable domain: NAGVMQNPRHLVRRRGQEARLRCSPMKGHSHVYWYRQLPEEGLKFMVYLQKENIIDESGMPKERFSAEFPKEGPSILRIQQVVRGDSAAYFCASSPSVGGDNYGYTFGSGTRLTVV.

This clone was picked up a small number of times. The V and J genes are TRBV28 and TRBJ1-3; 7 bases map to TRBD1. Germline CDR1 reads MDHEN; CDR2 reads SYDVKM. With V trimmed by 6 bases and J by 5 bases, 16 bases remained unmatched. This CDR3 comprises 17 residues. The CDR3 sequence is CASRPLIGQAIRNTIYF. The DNA of the CDR3 is TGTGCCAGCAGGCCATTAATCGGACAGGCCATCAGAAACACCATATATTTT.

The chain carries TRBV27 and TRBJ2-7, with a possible D match to TRBD2 (6 bases). The germline V gene encodes CDR1 MNHEY and CDR2 SMNVEV (reference sequence). The V end was cut by 1 base, the J end by 3 bases, with 19 bases between. The CDR3 length is 17 residues. The CDR3 protein is CASSLFSAGRGYYEQYF. The CDR3 DNA follows: TGTGCCAGCAGTTTATTCTCCGCGGGACGGGGGTACTACGAGCAGTACTTC.

The chain is built from TRBV6-5 and TRBJ2-1, with a possible D match to TRBD2 (6 bases). Trimming removed 6 bases at V and 13 bases at J, with 19 bases between. CDR1 is MNHEY, CDR2 SVGAGI, per germline. The length of the CDR3 is 13 residues. The CDR3 nucleotides are TGTGCCAGCAGCGGGAGCCATCTGCTGGGTCAGTTCTTC. Protein: CASSGSHLLGQFF.

The J gene is TRBJ2-1, the V gene TRBV11-2, with 12 positions matching TRBD2. The CDR3 runs 17 residues. V trimming: 5 bases; J trimming: 4 bases; junction bases outside the gene matches: 9. Germline CDR1 reads SGHAT; CDR2 reads FQNNGV. The chain's CDR3 is CASSQGLAGIAYNEQFF. CDR3 DNA sequence: TGTGCCAGCAGCCAGGGACTAGCGGGTATTGCATACAATGAGCAGTTCTTC.

There are many counts of this clone. The rearrangement links TRBV30 to TRBJ2-1, with no clear D. This CDR3 spans 12 amino acids. Germline V gives CDR1 GTSNPN, CDR2 SVGIG (reference sequence). The ends were cut back, 4 bases at V and 1 base at J, with 5 bases in the middle. The CDR3 DNA is TGTGCCTGGACCTATTCCTACAATGAGCAGTTCTTC. Residues: CAWTYSYNEQFF.

The V call is TRBV19, the J call TRBJ2-5; a possible D gene is TRBD2 (5 bases). The CDR3 sequence is 12 residues long. V was cut by 3 bases and J by 7 bases, with 9 bases left in between. Germline V gene data show CDR1 as LNHDA and CDR2 as SQIVND (reference sequence). The CDR3 is CASSIEGVTQYF. The CDR3, as DNA: TGTGCCAGTAGTATCGAGGGAGTGACCCAGTACTTC. The whole variable domain, remainder taken from reference TRBV19 and TRBJ2-5, is DGGITQSPKYLFRKEGQNVTLSCEQNLNHDAMYWYRQDPGQGLRLIYYSQIVNDFQKGDIAEGYSVSREKKESFPLTVTSAQKNPTAFYLCASSIEGVTQYFGPGTRLLVL.

The V gene is TRBV2, the J gene TRBJ2-7; D not resolved. Per the germline V gene, CDR1 is SNHLY and CDR2 is FYNNEI. CDR3 length: 13 amino acids. Deletions cut 4 bases from V and 12 bases from J, with 19 bases between. DNA of the CDR3: TGTGCCAGCAGTGTTACCCCGAGGCAGCATTTGTACTTC. The encoded protein is CASSVTPRQHLYF.

This clone was detected only a few times. One end of the junction fails to match germline, which may point to a read error. This sequence joins TRBV5-1 and TRBJ2-1; D not certain. This CDR3 has 14 residues. Looked up from germline, CDR1 is SGHRS and CDR2 is YFSETQ. The DNA for the CDR3 is TGCGCCAGCAGCCCCCGTAACTCCGACAATGAGCAGTTCTTC. This gives the protein CASSPRNSDNEQFF.

This chain links TRBV6-1 with TRBJ2-5; 12 nucleotides align to TRBD1. Trimming cost V 1 base and J 5 bases; bases outside gene matches: 2. Germline V gene lookup returns CDR1 MNHNS and CDR2 SASEGT. The CDR3 is 15 residues long. The DNA for the CDR3 is TGTGCCAGCAGTGAAGAGGGACAGGGGGCGGAGACCCAGTACTTC. This encodes CASSEEGQGAETQYF.

Ten or more counts support this clone. V and J are TRBV9 and TRBJ2-1; TRBD2 matches at 15 bases. Germline CDR1 is SGDLS and CDR2 is YYNGEE. This CDR3 spans 16 amino acids. V was clipped by 3 bases and J by 9 bases; unmatched bases: 7. The CDR3 nucleotides are TGTGCCAGCAGCGGACAAGGACTAGCGGGAGGGGGTGAGCAGTTCTTC. Translating gives CASSGQGLAGGGEQFF.

This clone was detected only a few times. The J gene is TRBJ1-1, the V gene TRBV7-6; the D gene is possibly TRBD1 (6 bases). Germline CDR1 SGHVS, CDR2 FNYEAQ. Trimming cost V 1 base and J 4 bases, with 22 bases left between them. CDR3 length equals 18 residues. CDR3 protein: CASSLVVGRGGLVTEAFF. CDR3 bases: TGTGCCAGCAGCTTAGTGGTAGGGAGAGGGGGATTGGTCACTGAAGCTTTCTTT.

At least ten counts were recorded for this clone. The chain employs TRBV10-3 and TRBJ1-2; D might be TRBD1 (5 bases). The CDR3 is made up of 13 amino acids. V was clipped by 0 bases and J by 10 bases, with 12 bases between them. CDR1 and CDR2 from the germline V gene are ENHRY and SYGVKD. The DNA for the CDR3 is TGTGCCATCAGTGAGTCCCTAGACAGTTCCTACACCTTC. This sequence encodes CAISESLDSSYTF.

The rearrangement joins TRBV30 to TRBJ2-4; 8 nucleotides align to TRBD1. This CDR3 is built from 14 residues. Per germline, CDR1 GTSNPN and CDR2 SVGIG (reference sequence). The trim removed 4 bases at V and 9 bases at J, leaving 11 bases unmatched. CDR3 region: CAWNQDRAAVIQYF. The CDR3 region has the DNA TGTGCCTGGAACCAGGACAGGGCGGCCGTCATTCAGTACTTC. The complete variable domain, with remaining parts taken from reference TRBV30 and TRBJ2-4, reads SQTIHQWPATLVQPVGSPLSLECTVEGTSNPNLYWYRQAAGRGLQLLFYSVGIGQISSEVPQNLSASRPQDRQFILSSKKLLLSDSGFYLCAWNQDRAAVIQYFGAGTRLSVL.

This rearrangement joins TRBV7-9 to TRBJ2-2, with D possibly matching TRBD1 (6 bases). Germline CDR1 SEHNR, CDR2 FQNEAQ (reference sequence). Trimming took 3 bases from V and 4 from J, leaving 15 bases between them. This CDR3 is built from 16 residues. In DNA form, the CDR3 reads TGTGCCAGCAGCTTTCGGACAGAAGGGAGCACCGGGGAGCTGTTTTTT. Translation: CASSFRTEGSTGELFF. Drawing the rest from reference TRBV7-9 and TRBJ2-2, the complete variable domain is DTGVSQNPRHKITKRGQNVTFRCDPISEHNRLYWYRQTLGQGPEFLTYFQNEAQLEKSRLLSDRFSAERPKGSFSTLEIQRTEQGDSAMYLCASSFRTEGSTGELFFGEGSRLTVL.

The gene calls are TRBV4-3 and TRBJ2-7; tentatively, D is TRBD1 (6 bases). This CDR3 is 12 amino acids long. In germline, CDR1 is LGHNA, CDR2 YSLEER. V was trimmed by 5 bases and J by 12 bases, leaving 17 bases between them. CDR3 nucleotides: TGCGCCAGCAGCTTGGACAGCCAGCTCGCGTACTTC. Its translation is CASSLDSQLAYF.